This entry is about one TCR beta chain. What it binds is not known. The CDR3 has 14 residues. CDR1 and CDR2 from the germline V gene are SGHDN and FVKESK. Deletions cut 3 bases from V and 5 bases from J, with 13 bases between. When sampled, the donors appeared nominally healthy, though they likely had unrecorded immune exposures. Vbeta (60) and Jbeta (13) primers were used in the PCR. Data came from immunoSEQ multiplex PCR; TCRdb stores just in-frame clones and leaves some out. Of over 150,000 clones listed, around four fifths are singletons. The data were taken from a study of cytomegalovirus exposure and HLA in healthy donors. Points from the study as a whole: The authors listed 150 to 200 TCR beta chains as cytomegalovirus-associated. The records held CMV serostatus as the only immune exposure information. Sequencing artifact likely explains a cluster of highly shared sequence variants.

This TCR was sampled from a male donor in good health and CMV-seropositive. The chain is built from TRBV14 and TRBJ2-5; D is perhaps TRBD2 (7 bases). Sequenced: PBMCs. The CDR3 DNA reads as TGTGCCAGCAGCCATGGCGGGGGCTGGGAGACCCAGTACTTC. This codes for CASSHGGGWETQYF.